The source of this TCR beta chain is a study of cytomegalovirus exposure and HLA in healthy donors. Study-wide findings and caveats: Rates of TCR association differed by HLA locus in a later analysis, with DRB1 highest and HLA-C lowest.

PCR employed 60 Vbeta and 13 Jbeta primers. Assay: immunoSEQ multiplex PCR; the TCRdb copy retains only in-frame clones and omits some. This repertoire shows about 98,000 clones, under 75% found once; its top ten account for roughly 1.2%. For this clone: What it binds is not known. Sequence at one end of the junction differs from germline and may be a read error.

Sequenced sample: PBMCs. This clonotype originated in a female donor in good health and CMV-seronegative.

The CDR3 DNA sequence: TGTTCCAGCAGCTCAGTTAGGGGAGCGGGTACCTACGAGCAGTACTTC. The encoded protein is CSSSSVRGAGTYEQYF. The chain links TRBV7-9 to TRBJ2-7; D possibly corresponds to TRBD2 (6 bases). The CDR3 is 16 residues long. The germline gives CDR1 SEHNR, CDR2 FQNEAQ (reference sequence).